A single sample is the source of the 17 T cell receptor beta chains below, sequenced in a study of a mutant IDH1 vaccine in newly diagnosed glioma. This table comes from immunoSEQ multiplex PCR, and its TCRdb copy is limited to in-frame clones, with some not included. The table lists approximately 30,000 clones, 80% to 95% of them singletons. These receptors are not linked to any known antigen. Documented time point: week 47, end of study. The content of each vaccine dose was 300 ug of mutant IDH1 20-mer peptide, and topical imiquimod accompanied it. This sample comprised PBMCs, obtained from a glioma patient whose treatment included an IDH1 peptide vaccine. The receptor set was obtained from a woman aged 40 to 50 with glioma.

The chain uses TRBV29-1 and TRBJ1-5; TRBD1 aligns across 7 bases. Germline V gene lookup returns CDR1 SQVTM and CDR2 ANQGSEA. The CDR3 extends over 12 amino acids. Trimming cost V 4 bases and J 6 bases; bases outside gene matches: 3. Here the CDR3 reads CSVGGGGQPQHF. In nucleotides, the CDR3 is TGCAGCGTTGGAGGGGGCGGTCAGCCCCAGCATTTT.

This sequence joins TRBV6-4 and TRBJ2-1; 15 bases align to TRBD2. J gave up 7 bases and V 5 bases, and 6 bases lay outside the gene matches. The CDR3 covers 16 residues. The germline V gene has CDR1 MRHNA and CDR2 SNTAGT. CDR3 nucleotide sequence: TGTGCCAGCAGTCCCTCTGGACTAGCGGGGGGGAATGAGCAGTTCTTC. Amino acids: CASSPSGLAGGNEQFF.

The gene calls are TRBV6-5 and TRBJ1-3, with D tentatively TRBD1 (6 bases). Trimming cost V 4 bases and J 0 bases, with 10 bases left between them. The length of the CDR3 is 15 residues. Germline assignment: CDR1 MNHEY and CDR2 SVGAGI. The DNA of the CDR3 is TGTGCCAGCAGTTCGGACAGATACTCTGGAAACACCATATATTTT. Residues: CASSSDRYSGNTIYF.

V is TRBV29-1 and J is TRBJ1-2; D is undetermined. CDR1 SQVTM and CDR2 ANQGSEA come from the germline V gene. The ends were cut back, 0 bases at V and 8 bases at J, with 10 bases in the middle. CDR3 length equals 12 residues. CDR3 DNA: TGCAGCGTTGAAGAAGGTCCGGGAGGCTACACCTTC. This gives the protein CSVEEGPGGYTF.

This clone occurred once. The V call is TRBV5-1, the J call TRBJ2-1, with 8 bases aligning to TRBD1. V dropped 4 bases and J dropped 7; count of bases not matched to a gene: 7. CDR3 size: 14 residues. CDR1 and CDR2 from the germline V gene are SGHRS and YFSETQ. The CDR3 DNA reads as TGCGCCAGCAGCGCCGCAGGGGGCAGGAATGAGCAGTTCTTC. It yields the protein CASSAAGGRNEQFF.

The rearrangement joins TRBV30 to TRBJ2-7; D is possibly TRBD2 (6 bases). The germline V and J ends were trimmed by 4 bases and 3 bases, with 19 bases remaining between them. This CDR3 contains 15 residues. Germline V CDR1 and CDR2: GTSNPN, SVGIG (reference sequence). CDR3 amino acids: CAWTNSGAGVYEQYF. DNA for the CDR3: TGTGCCTGGACCAACTCGGGAGCTGGGGTCTACGAGCAGTACTTC.

CDR3 protein: CASSRNRAANTEAFF. As DNA, the CDR3 is TGTGCCAGCAGCAGAAACAGGGCGGCGAACACTGAAGCTTTCTTT. The chain has TRBV7-9 and TRBJ1-1; D perhaps matches TRBD1 (6 bases). Trimming removed 5 bases at V and 1 base at J, with 14 bases between. The CDR3 sequence is 15 residues long. CDR1 and CDR2 from the germline V gene are SEHNR and FQNEAQ (reference sequence).

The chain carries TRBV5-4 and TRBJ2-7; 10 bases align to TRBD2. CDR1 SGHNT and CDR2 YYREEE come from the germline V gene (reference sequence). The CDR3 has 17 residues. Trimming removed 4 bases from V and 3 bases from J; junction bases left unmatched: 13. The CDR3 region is CASSPGEGLAGVYEQYF. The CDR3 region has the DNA TGTGCCAGCAGCCCGGGGGAAGGCCTAGCGGGGGTCTACGAGCAGTACTTC.

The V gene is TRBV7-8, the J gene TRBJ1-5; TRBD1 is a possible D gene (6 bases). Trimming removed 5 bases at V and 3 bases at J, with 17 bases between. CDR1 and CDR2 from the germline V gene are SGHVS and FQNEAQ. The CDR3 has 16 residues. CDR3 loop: CASSMARGPVNQPQHF. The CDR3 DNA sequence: TGTGCCAGCAGCATGGCCCGGGGGCCGGTCAATCAGCCCCAGCATTTT.

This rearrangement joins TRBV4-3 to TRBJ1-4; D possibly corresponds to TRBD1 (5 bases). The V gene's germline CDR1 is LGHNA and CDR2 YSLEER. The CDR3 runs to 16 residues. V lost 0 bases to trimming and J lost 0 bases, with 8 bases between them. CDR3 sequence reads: CASSQDRGATNEKLFF. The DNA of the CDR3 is TGCGCCAGCAGCCAAGATCGGGGCGCAACTAATGAAAAACTGTTTTTT.

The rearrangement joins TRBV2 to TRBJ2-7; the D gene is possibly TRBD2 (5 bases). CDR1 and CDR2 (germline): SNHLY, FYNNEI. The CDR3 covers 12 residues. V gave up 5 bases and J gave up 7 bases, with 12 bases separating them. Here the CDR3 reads CASSQVSGEQYF. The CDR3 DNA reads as TGTGCCAGCAGTCAAGTGAGCGGAGAGCAGTACTTC. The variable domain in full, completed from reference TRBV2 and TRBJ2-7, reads EPEVTQTPSHQVTQMGQEVILRCVPISNHLYFYWYRQILGQKVEFLVSFYNNEISEKSEIFDDQFSVERPDGSNFTLKIRSTKLEDSAMYFCASSQVSGEQYFGPGTRLTVT.

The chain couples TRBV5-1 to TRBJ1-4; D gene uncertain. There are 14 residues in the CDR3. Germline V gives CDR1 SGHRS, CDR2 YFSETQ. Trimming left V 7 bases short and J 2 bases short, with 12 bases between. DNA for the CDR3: TGCGCCAGCTCGGAGTCGGTGACTAATGAAAAACTGTTTTTT. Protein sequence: CASSESVTNEKLFF. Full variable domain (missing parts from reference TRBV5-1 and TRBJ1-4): KAGVTQTPRYLIKTRGQQVTLSCSPISGHRSVSWYQQTPGQGLQFLFEYFSETQRNKGNFPGRFSGRQFSNSRSEMNVSTLELGDSALYLCASSESVTNEKLFFGSGTQLSVL.

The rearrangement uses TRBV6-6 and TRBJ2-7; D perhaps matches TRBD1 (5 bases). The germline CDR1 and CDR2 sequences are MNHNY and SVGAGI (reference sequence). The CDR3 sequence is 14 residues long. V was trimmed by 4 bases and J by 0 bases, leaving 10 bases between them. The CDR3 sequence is CASSFRGSSYEQYF. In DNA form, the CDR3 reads TGTGCCAGCAGTTTTAGGGGAAGCTCCTACGAGCAGTACTTC.

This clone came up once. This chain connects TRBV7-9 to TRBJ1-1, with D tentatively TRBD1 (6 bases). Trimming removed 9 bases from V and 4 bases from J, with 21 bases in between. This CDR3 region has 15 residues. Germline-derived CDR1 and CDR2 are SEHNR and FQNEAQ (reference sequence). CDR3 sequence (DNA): TGTGCCAGTACATGGGTAGGGGGGATCGGCACTGAAGCTTTCTTT. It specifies CASTWVGGIGTEAFF.

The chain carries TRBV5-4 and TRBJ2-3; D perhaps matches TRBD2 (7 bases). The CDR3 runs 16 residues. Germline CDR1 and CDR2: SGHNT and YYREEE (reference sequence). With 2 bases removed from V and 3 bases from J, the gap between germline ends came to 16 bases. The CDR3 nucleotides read TGTGCCAGCAGCTTAGGGGGAGGGGCCTTAACAGATACGCAGTATTTT. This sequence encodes CASSLGGGALTDTQYF.

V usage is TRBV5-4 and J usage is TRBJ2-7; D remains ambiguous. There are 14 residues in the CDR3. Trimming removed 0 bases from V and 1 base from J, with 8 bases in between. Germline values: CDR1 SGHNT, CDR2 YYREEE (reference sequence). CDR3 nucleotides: TGTGCCAGCAGCTTGGGGTCGGTTTCCTACGAGCAGTACTTC. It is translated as CASSLGSVSYEQYF.

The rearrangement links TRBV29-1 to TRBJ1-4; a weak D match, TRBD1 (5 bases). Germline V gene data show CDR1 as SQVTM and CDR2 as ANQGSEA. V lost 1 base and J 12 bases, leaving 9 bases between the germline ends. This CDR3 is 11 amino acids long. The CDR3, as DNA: TGCAGCGTTGAAGTCAAGGGGCAACTGTTTTTT. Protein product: CSVEVKGQLFF.